The source of this T cell receptor beta chain is a study of blood T cells in healthy people across ages. Study-wide findings and caveats: Strong correlation was found linking TCR beta diversity to naive T cell percentage.

For the second PCR, which ran for about 6 to 11 cycles, a sample-barcoded 5' primer and a J-beta primer mix were used. One entry per CDR3 protein results from TCRdb running MiXCR on the 5' RACE reads. The sample has 1.5 million to 2 million distinct CDR3 sequences, about two fifths seen once; the top ten hold more than 20%. CDR1 is SQVTM, CDR2 ANQGSEA, per germline. The CDR3 has 13 amino acids. Trimming took off 5 bases at V and 2 bases at J, with 12 bases between the two ends. This clonotype was observed a few times. The antigen remains unidentified. The TCR was taken from a human donor in good health. Sequences were obtained from blood. The genes are TRBV29-1 and TRBJ2-5; D remains ambiguous. CDR3 bases: TGCAGCGTTCGAGTTATTCCTCAAGAGACCCAGTACTTC. This gives the protein CSVRVIPQETQYF.